Following are 6 T cell receptor beta chains from one sample sequenced in a study of shared clonotypes between healthy human individuals. Libraries were prepared by immunoSEQ multiplex PCR; TCRdb keeps only in-frame clonotypes and omits some of them. The sample shows some 2,400,000 clones, under 97% of them seen only once. The sample comprised naive CD4+ T cells sorted from blood. The subset was: CD45RA+ positively selected. The receptors originated from a man aged 18 to 29 in good health.

The gene calls are TRBV7-3 and TRBJ2-3, with D unresolved. This CDR3 spans 15 amino acids. Looked up from germline, CDR1 is SGHTA and CDR2 is FQGTGA. The V and J ends lost 2 bases and 7 bases respectively, with 16 bases between them. The CDR3 coding sequence is TGTGCCAGCAGCTTAGAATTAGGTTCCAGATATACGCAGTATTTT. Amino acid sequence: CASSLELGSRYTQYF.

Remarks on this clone: The same CDR3 arises from other DNA sequences in this sample as well. The chain is built from TRBV10-3 and TRBJ2-1, with D tentatively TRBD1 (6 bases). Trimming removed 6 bases at V and 7 bases at J, with 10 bases between. The CDR3 loop spans 12 amino acids. Germline V gene lookup returns CDR1 ENHRY and CDR2 SYGVKD. The CDR3 DNA is TGTGCCATCAGCCCAGGGGTTAATGAGCAGTTCTTC. The encoded protein is CAISPGVNEQFF.

The V call is TRBV19, the J call TRBJ2-5, with a tentative D call TRBD1 (5 bases). V was pared by 5 bases and J by 1 base, with 8 bases between. CDR3 size: 13 residues. The germline V gene encodes CDR1 LNHDA and CDR2 SQIVND (reference sequence). CDR3 nucleotide sequence: TGTGCCAGTAGTGTTCAGGGCCAAGAGACCCAGTACTTC. As protein: CASSVQGQETQYF.

This clone was found once. The chain employs TRBV28 and TRBJ1-5; tentative D call: TRBD1 (5 bases). V was clipped by 2 bases and J by 0 bases, with 11 bases between them. Germline lookup yields CDR1 MDHEN and CDR2 SYDVKM. The CDR3 covers 16 residues. CDR3 nucleotide sequence: TGTGCCAGCAGTTTAAGCTGGGGCCTTAGCAATCAGCCCCAGCATTTT. It yields the protein CASSLSWGLSNQPQHF.

This clone was detected only once. The CDR3 loop is CAILSADTQYF. The CDR3 bases are TGTGCCATCTTAAGCGCCGATACGCAGTATTTT. The gene calls are TRBV10-3 and TRBJ2-3; D ambiguous. V was shortened by 8 bases and J by 6 bases, with 9 bases between the two germline ends. Germline loops: CDR1 ENHRY, CDR2 SYGVKD. The CDR3 is 11 residues long.

The chain is built from TRBV4-1 and TRBJ1-6, with D uncertain. CDR1 and CDR2 (germline): MGHRA, YSYEKL. Trimming took 4 bases from V and 0 from J, leaving 10 bases between them. The CDR3 totals 16 residues. The CDR3, as DNA: TGCGCCAGCAGCCCGCATCAGGTCTCCTATAATTCACCCCTCCACTTT. This translates into CASSPHQVSYNSPLHF.